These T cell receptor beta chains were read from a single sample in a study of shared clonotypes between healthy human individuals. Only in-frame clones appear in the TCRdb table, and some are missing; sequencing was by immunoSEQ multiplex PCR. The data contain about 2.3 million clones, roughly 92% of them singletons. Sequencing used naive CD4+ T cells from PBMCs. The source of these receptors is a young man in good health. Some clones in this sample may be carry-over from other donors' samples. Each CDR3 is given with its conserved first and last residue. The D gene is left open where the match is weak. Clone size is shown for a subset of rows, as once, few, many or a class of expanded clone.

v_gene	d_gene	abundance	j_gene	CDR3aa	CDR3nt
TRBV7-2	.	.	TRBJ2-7	CASSVWSGYEQYF	TGTGCCAGCAGCGTCTGGAGCGGCTACGAGCAGTACTTC
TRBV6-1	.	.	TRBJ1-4	CASNSGAVTNEKLFF	TGTGCCAGCAACTCGGGGGCAGTGACTAATGAAAAACTGTTTTTT
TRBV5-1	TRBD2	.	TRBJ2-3	CASSLVGGARTDTQYF	TGCGCCAGCAGCTTGGTGGGAGGGGCCCGCACAGATACGCAGTATTTT
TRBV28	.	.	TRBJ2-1	CASSPPPFF	TGTGCCAGCAGCCCCCCGCCGTTCTTC
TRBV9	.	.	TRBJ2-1	CAGAPLIF	TGTGCCGGGGCCCCCCTCATCTTC
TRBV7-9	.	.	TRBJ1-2	CASTQSQGEDYGYTF	TGTGCCAGCACTCAATCACAGGGAGAGGACTATGGCTACACCTTC
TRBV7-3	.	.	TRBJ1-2	CASSLDRDYGYTF	TGTGCCAGCAGCCTAGACAGAGACTATGGCTACACCTTC
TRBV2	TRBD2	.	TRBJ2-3	CASSEGGIADTQYF	TGTGCCAGCAGTGAGGGAGGGATTGCAGATACGCAGTATTTT
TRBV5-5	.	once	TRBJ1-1	CASSPGFGMNTEAFF	TGTGCCAGCAGCCCCGGATTCGGAATGAACACTGAAGCTTTCTTT
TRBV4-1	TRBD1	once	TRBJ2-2	CASSLLRGRGPNTGELFF	TGCGCCAGCAGCCTCTTAAGGGGAAGGGGGCCGAACACCGGGGAGCTGTTTTTT
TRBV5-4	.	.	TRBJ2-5	CASSLLPQETQYF	TGTGCCAGCAGCTTGTTACCCCAAGAGACCCAGTACTTC
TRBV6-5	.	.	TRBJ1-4	CASRTGAYEKLFF	TGTGCCAGCAGGACAGGAGCTTATGAAAAACTGTTTTTT
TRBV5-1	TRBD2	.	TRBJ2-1	CASSLSPGAGGYNEQFF	TGCGCCAGCAGCTTGAGCCCAGGGGCGGGAGGGTACAATGAGCAGTTCTTC
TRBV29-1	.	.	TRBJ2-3	CSVEGYSTDTQYF	TGCAGCGTTGAAGGATACAGCACAGATACGCAGTATTTT
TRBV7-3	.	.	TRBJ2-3	CASSPAGSSTDTQYF	TGTGCCAGCAGCCCGGCGGGGTCTAGCACAGATACGCAGTATTTT
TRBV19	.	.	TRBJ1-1	CASSITRAGDTEAFF	TGTGCCAGTAGTATAACGAGGGCGGGGGACACTGAAGCTTTCTTT
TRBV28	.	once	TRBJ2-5	CASSLGQLGTQYF	TGTGCCAGCAGTTTGGGCCAATTGGGGACCCAGTACTTC
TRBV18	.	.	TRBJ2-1	CASSPLRSPGEQFF	TGTGCCAGCTCACCACTAAGGTCACCAGGGGAGCAGTTCTTC
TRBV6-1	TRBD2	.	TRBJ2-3	CASSEGLAGGTDTQYF	TGTGCCAGCAGTGAAGGACTAGCGGGAGGCACAGATACGCAGTATTTT
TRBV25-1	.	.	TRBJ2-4	CASSDSGGTSQYF	TGTGCCAGCAGTGACAGCGGTGGGACAAGTCAGTACTTC
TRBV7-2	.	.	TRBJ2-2	CASSIQYGTSTGELFF	TGTGCCAGCAGCATACAGTATGGGACATCCACCGGGGAGCTGTTTTTT
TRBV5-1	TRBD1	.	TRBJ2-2	CASSFLAPGQGLVGELFF	TGCGCCAGCAGCTTCCTAGCTCCGGGACAGGGGCTGGTAGGGGAGCTGTTTTTT
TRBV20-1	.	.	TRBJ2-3	CSAKKTDTQYF	TGCAGTGCTAAGAAAACAGATACGCAGTATTTT
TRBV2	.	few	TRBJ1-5	CASSEGRTVNQPQHF	TGTGCCAGCAGTGAAGGTCGGACAGTTAATCAGCCCCAGCATTTT
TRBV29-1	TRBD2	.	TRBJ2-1	CSAEALAGAHEQFF	TGCAGCGCTGAAGCACTAGCGGGAGCCCATGAGCAGTTCTTC
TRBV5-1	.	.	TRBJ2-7	CASSLGQTSDEQYF	TGCGCCAGCAGCTTGGGACAGACTTCGGACGAGCAGTACTTC
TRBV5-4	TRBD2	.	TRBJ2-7	CASSPPTSGRAREQYF	TGTGCCAGCAGCCCCCCAACTAGCGGGAGGGCCAGGGAGCAGTACTTC
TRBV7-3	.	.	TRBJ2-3	CASSFGAATDTQYF	TGTGCCAGCAGCTTCGGGGCCGCCACAGATACGCAGTATTTT